The clone carrying this T cell receptor (beta chain) came up many times. The data belong to a study of tumor-infiltrating lymphocytes in oesophageal squamous cell carcinoma. MiXCR was run by TCRdb on the PCR reads, yielding one entry per CDR3 protein. The data contain approximately 20,000 distinct CDR3 sequences, 40% to 50% of them singletons. V gave up 0 bases and J gave up 3 bases; unmatched junction bases: 8. CDR3 length: 16 residues. Germline V gene data show CDR1 as SGHDT and CDR2 as YYEEEE. The source is a male donor with esophageal squamous cell carcinoma. Material: esophageal tumor tissue. This chain joins TRBV5-6 and TRBJ2-5; 7 nucleotides line up with TRBD1. The CDR3 is CASSLGAGTAEETQYF. Here the CDR3 DNA reads TGTGCCAGCAGCTTGGGGGCCGGGACAGCAGAAGAGACCCAGTACTTC.